This passage covers 25 T cell receptor beta chains from one sample sequenced in a study of somatic mutations in cytotoxic T cells in rheumatoid arthritis. Measured with immunoSEQ multiplex PCR; TCRdb has only the in-frame clones, and not every one. The data hold fewer than 40,000 clones, with 82% observed a single time. Sequencing used CD8+ T cells sorted from blood. The source is an adult with rheumatoid arthritis.

The chain links TRBV18 to TRBJ2-7, with 13 bases matching TRBD2. Germline assignment: CDR1 KGHSH and CDR2 LQKENI. CDR3 size: 16 residues. J lost 2 bases, V lost 3 bases, and 4 bases had no gene match. CDR3 nucleotide sequence: TGTGCCAGCTCACCGATCGGGACTAGCGGGACCTACGAGCAGTACTTC. The encoded protein is CASSPIGTSGTYEQYF.

The chain recombines TRBV5-1 with TRBJ2-3, with D unresolved. There are 14 residues in the CDR3. The V gene's germline CDR1 is SGHRS and CDR2 YFSETQ. Trimming shortened V by 0 bases and J by 2 bases, and 7 bases separated the two germline ends. The CDR3 nucleotides read TGCGCCAGCAGCTTGGGCAGGAACACAGATACGCAGTATTTT. Its protein is CASSLGRNTDTQYF.

The chain uses TRBV4-1 and TRBJ1-2; TRBD1 aligns across 7 bases. Trimming cost V 3 bases and J 8 bases; bases outside gene matches: 12. Germline V lookup: CDR1 MGHRA, CDR2 YSYEKL. The CDR3 is made up of 15 amino acids. The CDR3 protein is CASSHLQGRSKGYTF. The DNA of the CDR3 is TGCGCCAGCAGCCACCTACAGGGGCGGTCCAAGGGCTACACCTTC.

The chain links TRBV19 to TRBJ2-1; either TRBD1 or TRBD2 may supply D (6 bases each). Germline V CDR1 and CDR2: LNHDA, SQIVND (reference sequence). The CDR3 spans 15 residues. Trimming removed 5 bases at V and 6 bases at J, with 17 bases between. The CDR3 protein is CASSGTGRLGNEQFF. The CDR3 bases are TGTGCCAGTAGTGGAACAGGGAGGCTCGGCAATGAGCAGTTCTTC.

The chain couples TRBV5-6 to TRBJ1-2; 8 bases agree with TRBD1. The CDR3 extends over 18 amino acids. The germline gives CDR1 SGHDT, CDR2 YYEEEE. J was trimmed by 7 bases and V by 0 bases; bases with no gene match: 17. CDR3 in amino acids: CASSLERARTGTGFGYTF. The DNA of the CDR3 is TGTGCCAGCAGCTTGGAAAGGGCGCGAACCGGGACAGGTTTTGGCTACACCTTC. Complete variable domain (other parts from reference TRBV5-6 and TRBJ1-2): DAGVTQSPTHLIKTRGQQVTLRCSPKSGHDTVSWYQQALGQGPQFIFQYYEEEERQRGNFPDRFSGHQFPNYSSELNVNALLLGDSALYLCASSLERARTGTGFGYTFGSGTRLTVV.

V and J are TRBV7-9 and TRBJ2-2; D remains ambiguous. Germline V gene lookup returns CDR1 SEHNR and CDR2 FQNEAQ (reference sequence). Trimming pared 7 bases from V and 3 bases from J, leaving 9 bases between. The CDR3 sequence is 13 residues long. This chain's CDR3 is CASNPGYTGELFF. In nucleotides, the CDR3 is TGTGCCAGCAACCCCGGGTACACCGGGGAGCTGTTTTTT.

This clone occurred a few times. The J gene is TRBJ2-7, the V gene TRBV19; TRBD2 agrees at 7 bases. Germline loops: CDR1 LNHDA, CDR2 SQIVND (reference sequence). The CDR3 has 14 amino acids. J lost 0 bases, V lost 5 bases, and 4 bases had no gene match. The CDR3 region is CASSQAGLSYEQYF. The CDR3, as DNA: TGTGCCAGTAGTCAAGCGGGGCTCTCCTACGAGCAGTACTTC.

J is TRBJ2-4 and V is TRBV5-1; unclear D gene. V shed 0 bases and J shed 0 bases, with 7 bases lying between them. CDR3 length equals 15 residues. Per germline, CDR1 SGHRS and CDR2 YFSETQ. CDR3 amino acids: CASSLARQAKNIQYF. The CDR3 region has the DNA TGCGCCAGCAGCTTGGCCCGACAAGCCAAAAACATTCAGTACTTC.

J is TRBJ2-1 and V is TRBV19, with TRBD2 as a possible D gene (6 bases). V gave up 7 bases and J gave up 8 bases, with 18 bases separating them. The CDR3 is 14 amino acids. CDR1 is LNHDA, CDR2 SQIVND, per germline (reference sequence). CDR3 nucleotide sequence: TGTGCCAGTAAATTGCGGGGCGAGAGGCATGAGCAGTTCTTC. Translation: CASKLRGERHEQFF.

V and J are TRBV29-1 and TRBJ1-2; possibly TRBD1 for D (5 bases). The germline V and J ends were trimmed by 4 bases and 6 bases, with 9 bases remaining between them. CDR1 is SQVTM and CDR2 is ANQGSEA in the germline V gene. The CDR3 has 11 amino acids. The CDR3 spells CSVVAGDGYTF. The CDR3 nucleotides read TGCAGCGTTGTGGCGGGGGATGGCTACACCTTC.

The sample holds a few counts of this clone. This chain uses TRBV19 with TRBJ1-1; D is unresolved. V was cut by 3 bases and J by 7 bases, with 9 bases left in between. The CDR3 sequence is 12 residues long. Germline-derived CDR1 and CDR2 are LNHDA and SQIVND (reference sequence). The CDR3 region has the DNA TGTGCCAGTAGTATTGGTCAACTTGAAGCTTTCTTT. It yields the protein CASSIGQLEAFF. The variable domain in full, completed from reference TRBV19 and TRBJ1-1, reads DGGITQSPKYLFRKEGQNVTLSCEQNLNHDAMYWYRQDPGQGLRLIYYSQIVNDFQKGDIAEGYSVSREKKESFPLTVTSAQKNPTAFYLCASSIGQLEAFFGQGTRLTVV.

This clone was detected once. The CDR3 protein is CASSLGTSGNTGELFF. CDR3 nucleotides: TGTGCCAGCAGCCTAGGGACTAGCGGGAACACCGGGGAGCTGTTTTTT. The chain employs TRBV7-9 and TRBJ2-2, with 11 bases fitting TRBD2. The V gene's germline CDR1 is SEHNR and CDR2 FQNEAQ (reference sequence). This CDR3 region has 16 residues. Trimming removed 5 bases from V and 1 base from J; junction bases left unmatched: 3.

The chain uses TRBV4-1 and TRBJ1-5, with 9 bases that match TRBD1. Germline V gene sequence: CDR1 MGHRA, CDR2 YSYEKL. V lost 0 bases, J lost 4 bases, and 7 bases stayed unmatched. This CDR3 region has 17 residues. CDR3 DNA: TGCGCCAGCAGCCAAGACTGGACAGGGGAGATGAATCAGCCCCAGCATTTT. Protein sequence: CASSQDWTGEMNQPQHF.

This sequence joins TRBV5-4 and TRBJ2-5; D gene ambiguous. CDR3 length: 11 residues. Trimming took off 5 bases at V and 4 bases at J, with 6 bases between the two ends. Germline V gene sequence: CDR1 SGHNT, CDR2 YYREEE (reference sequence). CDR3 sequence reads: CASSQRETQYF. CDR3 sequence (DNA): TGTGCCAGCAGTCAAAGAGAGACCCAGTACTTC.

This clone was observed a single time. The gene calls are TRBV11-2 and TRBJ2-1, with 8 bases aligning to TRBD2. Germline V gives CDR1 SGHAT, CDR2 FQNNGV. The ends lost 3 bases at V and 1 base at J; junction bases unmatched: 5. The CDR3 spans 16 residues. The CDR3 region is CASSLIGGASYNEQFF. The CDR3 nucleotides read TGTGCCAGCAGCTTGATCGGGGGGGCTTCCTACAATGAGCAGTTCTTC.

This clone was seen a single time. The J gene is TRBJ2-1, the V gene TRBV15, with TRBD2 matching 7 bases. Trimming removed 4 bases from V and 7 bases from J; junction bases left unmatched: 10. The CDR3 consists of 15 residues. Germline assignment: CDR1 LNHNV and CDR2 YYDKDF (reference sequence). This chain's CDR3 is CATSITGGFTNEQFF. Here the CDR3 DNA reads TGTGCCACCAGCATCACGGGGGGTTTTACGAATGAGCAGTTCTTC.

Regarding this clone: One end of the junction does not line up with germline, which may come from a read error. CDR3 nucleotides: TGTGCCAGCAGCTTAGATTCGTGGGCTACGGACTTC. This sequence encodes CASSLDSWATDF. V gene TRBV11-3 combines with J gene TRBJ2-4; D gene uncertain. Looked up from germline, CDR1 is SGHNT and CDR2 is YENEEA. The CDR3 extends over 12 amino acids.

The chain has TRBV9 and TRBJ2-5; 8 bases are a match to TRBD2. Germline loops: CDR1 SGDLS, CDR2 YYNGEE. The length of the CDR3 is 15 residues. Germline trimming cut 3 bases from V and 7 bases from J; bases unmatched to any gene: 11. Here the CDR3 DNA reads TGTGCCAGCAGCGACACGGGACTAGTGGAGGTGACCCAGTACTTC. This codes for CASSDTGLVEVTQYF. Complete variable domain (other parts from reference TRBV9 and TRBJ2-5): DSGVTQTPKHLITATGQRVTLRCSPRSGDLSVYWYQQSLDQGLQFLIQYYNGEERAKGNILERFSAQQFPDLHSELNLSSLELGDSALYFCASSDTGLVEVTQYFGPGTRLLVL.

The gene calls are TRBV14 and TRBJ2-4; 7 bases line up with TRBD1. The ends lost 4 bases at V and 1 base at J; junction bases unmatched: 7. The CDR3 loop spans 16 amino acids. Germline values: CDR1 SGHDN, CDR2 FVKESK. The CDR3 here is CASSPGTVPAKNIQYF. The CDR3 DNA reads as TGTGCCAGCAGCCCCGGGACAGTCCCCGCCAAAAACATTCAGTACTTC.

The V and J genes are TRBV19 and TRBJ2-7; no clear D. The CDR3 is 12 residues long. Germline CDR1 reads LNHDA; CDR2 reads SQIVND (reference sequence). The V end lost 4 bases, the J end lost 1 base, and 5 bases lay between the germline ends. The CDR3 region has the DNA TGTGCCAGTAGTACCGGATCCTACGAGCAGTACTTC. Residues: CASSTGSYEQYF.

The V and J genes are TRBV20-1 and TRBJ2-1; D is tentatively TRBD1 or TRBD2 (5 bases each). V lost 5 bases, J lost 9 bases, and 11 bases lay in between. CDR1 is DFQATT and CDR2 is SNEGSKA in the germline V gene (reference sequence). CDR3 size: 11 residues. CDR3 sequence: CSARFGGEQFF. The CDR3, as DNA: TGCAGTGCTCGTTTTGGGGGTGAGCAGTTCTTC.

This chain connects TRBV7-9 to TRBJ2-7, with TRBD1 identical over 7 bases. The CDR3 contains 15 residues. The germline V gene has CDR1 SEHNR and CDR2 FQNEAQ (reference sequence). After removal of 4 bases from V and 0 bases from J, the junction contained 6 bases not matched to a gene. The DNA for the CDR3 is TGTGCCAGCAGCTCCGGACAGGTTATCTCCTACGAGCAGTACTTC. Translated: CASSSGQVISYEQYF.

The chain joins TRBV7-9 to TRBJ1-1; the match to TRBD1 covers 8 bases. Germline CDR1 SEHNR, CDR2 FQNEAQ (reference sequence). Trimming cost V 4 bases and J 1 base; bases outside gene matches: 8. CDR3 size: 16 residues. CDR3 DNA: TGTGCCAGCAGCTCCCGGACAGGGTGGGAGAACACTGAAGCTTTCTTT. Encoded protein: CASSSRTGWENTEAFF.

This chain joins TRBV5-1 and TRBJ2-1; weak D call: TRBD2 (7 bases). V was cut by 1 base and J by 3 bases, with 11 bases left in between. CDR3 length: 15 residues. Per the germline V gene, CDR1 is SGHRS and CDR2 is YFSETQ. The CDR3 loop reads CASSLRGAVYNEQFF. CDR3 sequence (DNA): TGCGCCAGCAGCTTGCGGGGGGCCGTCTACAATGAGCAGTTCTTC.

This sequence joins TRBV27 and TRBJ2-7, with D perhaps TRBD1 (5 bases). V gave up 0 bases and J gave up 4 bases, with 22 bases separating them. CDR1 MNHEY and CDR2 SMNVEV come from the germline V gene (reference sequence). The CDR3 sequence is 18 residues long. DNA of the CDR3: TGTGCCAGCAGTTTATCGTACTCGTACAGGCCGAGCCCTTACGAGCAGTACTTC. Amino acids: CASSLSYSYRPSPYEQYF.